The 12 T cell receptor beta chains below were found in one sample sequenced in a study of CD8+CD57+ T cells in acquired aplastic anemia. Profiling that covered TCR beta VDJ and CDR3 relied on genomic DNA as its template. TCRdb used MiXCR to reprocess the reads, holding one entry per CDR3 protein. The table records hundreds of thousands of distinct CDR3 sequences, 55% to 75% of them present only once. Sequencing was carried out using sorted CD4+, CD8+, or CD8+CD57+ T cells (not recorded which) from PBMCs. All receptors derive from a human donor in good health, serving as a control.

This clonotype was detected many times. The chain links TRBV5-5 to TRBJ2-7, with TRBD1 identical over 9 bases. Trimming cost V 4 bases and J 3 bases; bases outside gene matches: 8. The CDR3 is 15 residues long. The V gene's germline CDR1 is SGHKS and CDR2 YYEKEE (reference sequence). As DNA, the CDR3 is TGTGCCAGCAGCCAGCCCGGGACAGGGAACTACGAGCAGTACTTC. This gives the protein CASSQPGTGNYEQYF.

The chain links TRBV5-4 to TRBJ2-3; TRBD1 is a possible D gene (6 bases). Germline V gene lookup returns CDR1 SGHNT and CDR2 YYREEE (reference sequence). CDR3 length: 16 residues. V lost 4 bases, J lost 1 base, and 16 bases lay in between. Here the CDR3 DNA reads TGTGCCAGCAGCCTGGCGCAAGCAGGGGGCACAGATACGCAGTATTTT. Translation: CASSLAQAGGTDTQYF.

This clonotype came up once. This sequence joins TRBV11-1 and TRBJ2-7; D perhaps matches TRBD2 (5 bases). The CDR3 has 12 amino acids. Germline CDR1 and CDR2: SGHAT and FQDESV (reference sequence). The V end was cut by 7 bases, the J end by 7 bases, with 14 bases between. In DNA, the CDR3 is TGTGCCAGCATCACGGACTTCAGGGAGCAGTACTTC. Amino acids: CASITDFREQYF. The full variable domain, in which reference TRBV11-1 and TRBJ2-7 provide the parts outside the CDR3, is EAEVAQSPRYKITEKSQAVAFWCDPISGHATLYWYRQILGQGPELLVQFQDESVVDDSQLPKDRFSAERLKGVDSTLKIQPAELGDSAMYLCASITDFREQYFGPGTRLTVT.

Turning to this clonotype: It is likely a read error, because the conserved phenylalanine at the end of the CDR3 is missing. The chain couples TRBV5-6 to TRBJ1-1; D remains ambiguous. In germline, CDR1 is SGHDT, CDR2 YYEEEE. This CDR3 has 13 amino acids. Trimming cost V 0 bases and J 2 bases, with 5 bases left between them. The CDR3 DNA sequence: TGTGCCAGCAGCTTGGGAGCAAACACTGAAGCTTTCCTT. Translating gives CASSLGANTEAFL.

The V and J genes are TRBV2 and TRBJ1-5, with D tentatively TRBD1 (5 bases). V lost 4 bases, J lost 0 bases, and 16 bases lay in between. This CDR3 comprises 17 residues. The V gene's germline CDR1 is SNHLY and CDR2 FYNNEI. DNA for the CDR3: TGTGCCAGCAGTGGCGGCAGGGCCAAATATAGCAATCAGCCCCAGCATTTT. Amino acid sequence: CASSGGRAKYSNQPQHF.

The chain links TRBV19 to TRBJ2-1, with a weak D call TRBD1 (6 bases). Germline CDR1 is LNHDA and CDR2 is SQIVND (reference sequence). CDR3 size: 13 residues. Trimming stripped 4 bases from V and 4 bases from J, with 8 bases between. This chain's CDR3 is CASSRGRYNEQFF. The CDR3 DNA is TGTGCCAGTAGTAGGGGGCGGTACAATGAGCAGTTCTTC.

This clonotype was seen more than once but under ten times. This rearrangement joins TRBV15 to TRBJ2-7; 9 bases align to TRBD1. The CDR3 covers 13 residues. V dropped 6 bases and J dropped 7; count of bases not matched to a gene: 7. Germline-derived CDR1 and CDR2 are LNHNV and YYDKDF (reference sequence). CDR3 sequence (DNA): TGTGCCACCAGGACAGGGGGGATCAAAGAGCAGTACTTC. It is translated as CATRTGGIKEQYF.

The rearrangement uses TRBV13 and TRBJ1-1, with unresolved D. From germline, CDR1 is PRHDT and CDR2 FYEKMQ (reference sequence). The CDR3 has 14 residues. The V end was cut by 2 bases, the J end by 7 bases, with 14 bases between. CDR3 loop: CASSLRPPLSEAFF. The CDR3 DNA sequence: TGTGCCAGCAGCTTACGACCACCACTCAGTGAAGCTTTCTTT.

CDR3 in amino acids: CASSLGDRAYHEQFF. The CDR3 DNA sequence: TGCGCCAGCAGCTTGGGGGACAGGGCATATCATGAGCAGTTCTTC. The V gene is TRBV5-1, the J gene TRBJ2-1, with 9 bases matching TRBD1. This CDR3 is built from 15 residues. CDR1 is SGHRS and CDR2 is YFSETQ in the germline V gene. Germline trimming cut 0 bases from V and 8 bases from J; bases unmatched to any gene: 6.

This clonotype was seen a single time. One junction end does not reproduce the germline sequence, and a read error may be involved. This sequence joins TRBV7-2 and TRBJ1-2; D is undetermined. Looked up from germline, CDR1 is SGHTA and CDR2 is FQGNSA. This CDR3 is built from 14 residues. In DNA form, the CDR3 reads TGTGCCAGCAGCTTCACTCGACGCGCTGAAGGCTTCTTTTTC. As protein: CASSFTRRAEGFFF.

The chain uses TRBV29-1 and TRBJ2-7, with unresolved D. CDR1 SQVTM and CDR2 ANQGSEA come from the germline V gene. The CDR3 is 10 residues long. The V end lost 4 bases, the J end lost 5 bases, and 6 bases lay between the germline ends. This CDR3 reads CSVVADEQYF. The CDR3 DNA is TGCAGCGTTGTAGCCGACGAGCAGTACTTC.

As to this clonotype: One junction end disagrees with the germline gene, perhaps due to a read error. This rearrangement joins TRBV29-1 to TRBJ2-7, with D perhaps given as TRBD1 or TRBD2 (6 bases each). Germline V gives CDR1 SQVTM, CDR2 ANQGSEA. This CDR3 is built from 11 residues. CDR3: CSVGVGGEQCF. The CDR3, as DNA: TGCAGCGTAGGGGTGGGGGGCGAGCAGTGCTTC.